The 31 T cell receptor beta chains presented below share a single source sample, sequenced in a study of T-cell memory formation after mild COVID-19 listed by TCRdb under 2021. Libraries were constructed by 5' RACE. TCRdb names Illumina NovaSeq 6000 as the instrument used. TCRdb reran the public reads through fastp at Q25 and MiXCR, keeping productive beta chains. Each CDR3 protein appears once, grouped with its most common genes and DNA. This sample comprises about 440,000 distinct CDR3 sequences, about 19% of them detected only once. Of the sample, around 8% is held by the ten largest clones. The sample consisted of PBMCs or a T cell subset sorted from them (not recorded which). The receptor set was obtained from an adult woman who had mild COVID-19 (a few samples of this study predate the infection). The sample titles of this study are shuffled in the database, so cell type and time point are left out; the donor was told from shared clones.

This clonotype was detected only a few times. V is TRBV12-3 or TRBV12-4 and J is TRBJ1-3; possibly TRBD1 for D (6 bases). The CDR3 loop spans 14 amino acids. V was trimmed by 5 bases and J by 3 bases, leaving 11 bases between them. The CDR3, as DNA: TGTGCCAGCAGTCTAACAGGGAATGGAAACACCATATATTTT. Protein sequence: CASSLTGNGNTIYF.

V gene TRBV4-3 combines with J gene TRBJ1-1; a weak D match, TRBD1 (6 bases). Germline V gene data show CDR1 as LGHNA and CDR2 as YSLEER. V was pared by 0 bases and J by 0 bases, with 11 bases between. The CDR3 length is 16 residues. The CDR3 bases are TGCGCCAGCAGCCAAGAGGTGGGACATTTGAACACTGAAGCTTTCTTT. Translation: CASSQEVGHLNTEAFF.

This clonotype came up a few times. This sequence joins TRBV28 and TRBJ2-3; D is uncertain. The germline CDR1 and CDR2 sequences are MDHEN and SYDVKM. The germline V and J ends were trimmed by 1 base and 3 bases, with 8 bases remaining between them. The CDR3 extends over 14 amino acids. The CDR3 nucleotides are TGTGCCAGCAGTTTATTGGGCAGGACAGATACGCAGTATTTT. It codes for CASSLLGRTDTQYF.

A few counts support this clonotype. The chain links TRBV2 to TRBJ1-4; tentative D call: TRBD1 (6 bases). CDR3 length equals 14 residues. Germline lookup yields CDR1 SNHLY and CDR2 FYNNEI. V lost 4 bases and J lost 5, with 11 bases in between. The CDR3 region is CASSGTALNEKLFF. CDR3 bases: TGTGCCAGCAGTGGGACAGCCCTAAATGAAAAACTGTTTTTT.

This clonotype occurred a few times. This chain joins TRBV7-9 and TRBJ2-2, with 12 bases identical to TRBD2. CDR1 SEHNR and CDR2 FQNEAQ come from the germline V gene (reference sequence). Trimming removed 5 bases from V and 3 bases from J; junction bases left unmatched: 10. The CDR3 totals 18 residues. CDR3 DNA: TGTGCCAGCAGCACGGGACTAGCGGGTCTGGAGCACACCGGGGAGCTGTTTTTT. This codes for CASSTGLAGLEHTGELFF.

The chain recombines TRBV9 with TRBJ1-1; TRBD1 matches at 7 bases. The junction had 11 bases not matched to a gene; V was cut back by 3 bases and J by 0 bases. The germline gives CDR1 SGDLS, CDR2 YYNGEE. This CDR3 comprises 17 residues. The CDR3 reads CASSAWRDSPMNTEAFF. CDR3 nucleotides: TGTGCCAGCAGCGCCTGGAGGGACAGTCCAATGAACACTGAAGCTTTCTTT.

A few counts support this clonotype. The chain uses TRBV7-9 and TRBJ1-2, with D possibly TRBD1 on 5 matching bases. The CDR3 spans 14 residues. Looked up from germline, CDR1 is SEHNR and CDR2 is FQNEAQ (reference sequence). Trimming left V 2 bases short and J 4 bases short, with 11 bases between. CDR3 amino acids: CASSLQGYGYGYTF. For the CDR3, the DNA is TGTGCCAGCAGCTTACAGGGCTATGGCTATGGCTACACCTTC.

This clonotype was counted only a few times. The chain employs TRBV2 and TRBJ2-1; either TRBD1 or TRBD2 may fit D (5 bases each). Trimming left V 3 bases short and J 12 bases short, with 21 bases between. Germline CDR1 and CDR2: SNHLY and FYNNEI. The CDR3 spans 15 residues. In DNA form, the CDR3 reads TGTGCCAGCAGTGACGGCGTACGGGGCCGGATGGTGCAGTTCTTC. It yields the protein CASSDGVRGRMVQFF.

The rearrangement uses TRBV6-1 and TRBJ1-4; TRBD1 might be the D (5 bases). Trimming cost V 8 bases and J 5 bases, with 12 bases left between them. There are 13 residues in the CDR3. Germline V gene lookup returns CDR1 MNHNS and CDR2 SASEGT. In DNA, the CDR3 is TGTGCCAGCGCGAGGGACGGCAATGAAAAACTGTTTTTT. Its translation: CASARDGNEKLFF.

The rearrangement uses TRBV7-2 and TRBJ2-1; no clear D gene. Between the trimmed V and J ends, which lost 3 bases and 5 bases, there was a span of 8 bases. Germline V lookup: CDR1 SGHTA, CDR2 FQGNSA. The CDR3 loop spans 13 amino acids. In DNA form, the CDR3 reads TGTGCCAGCAGCTTTGTTAGCAACAATGAGCAGTTCTTC. This encodes CASSFVSNNEQFF.

There are a few counts of this clonotype. The chain links TRBV7-9 to TRBJ2-1; 9 bases match TRBD1. CDR3 length: 14 residues. V shed 5 bases and J 7 bases; nucleotides not matched to a gene: 6. The germline V gene encodes CDR1 SEHNR and CDR2 FQNEAQ (reference sequence). CDR3 sequence: CASSLRDRENEQFF. In nucleotides, the CDR3 is TGTGCCAGCAGCCTCCGGGACAGGGAGAATGAGCAGTTCTTC.

This clonotype was observed a few times. The rearrangement links TRBV5-6 to TRBJ2-1; the D is unclear. The V gene's germline CDR1 is SGHDT and CDR2 YYEEEE. The V end lost 0 bases, the J end lost 6 bases, and 4 bases lay between the germline ends. The length of the CDR3 is 12 residues. CDR3 nucleotides: TGTGCCAGCAGCTTGGGCACCAATGAGCAGTTCTTC. It is translated as CASSLGTNEQFF.

The chain carries TRBV20-1 and TRBJ1-5, with TRBD1 matching 8 bases. Germline assignment: CDR1 DFQATT and CDR2 SNEGSKA (reference sequence). V was pared by 0 bases and J by 3 bases, with 7 bases of the junction left unmatched. This CDR3 is built from 16 residues. The CDR3 is CSARDMNRGNNQPQHF. CDR3 sequence (DNA): TGCAGTGCTAGAGATATGAACAGGGGGAACAATCAGCCCCAGCATTTT.

This clonotype was found a few times. This chain links TRBV5-1 with TRBJ1-2; D not resolved. The CDR3 runs 14 residues. Germline loops: CDR1 SGHRS, CDR2 YFSETQ. V shed 0 bases and J shed 1 base, with 7 bases lying between them. CDR3 in amino acids: CASSLEVLNYGYTF. CDR3 sequence (DNA): TGCGCCAGCAGCTTGGAGGTCCTTAACTATGGCTACACCTTC.

Written as DNA, the CDR3 is TGTGCCAGCATCAGGGAAAGTAATCAGCCCCAGCATTTT. Protein sequence: CASIRESNQPQHF. The chain is built from TRBV6-1 and TRBJ1-5; possibly TRBD1 for D (5 bases). Germline-derived CDR1 and CDR2 are MNHNS and SASEGT. Trimming shortened V by 7 bases and J by 4 bases, and 11 bases separated the two germline ends. There are 13 residues in the CDR3.

There are a few counts of this clonotype. Here the CDR3 reads CASSPLWTSGSYEQFF. For the CDR3, the DNA is TGCGCCAGCAGCCCCCTCTGGACTAGCGGGAGCTATGAGCAGTTCTTC. V is TRBV5-1 and J is TRBJ2-1; TRBD2 matches 13 bases. The CDR3 spans 16 residues. From germline, CDR1 is SGHRS and CDR2 YFSETQ. With V trimmed by 4 bases and J by 8 bases, 9 bases remained unmatched.

This clonotype was found a few times. J is TRBJ1-1 and V is TRBV20-1, with 9 nucleotides matching TRBD1. This CDR3 has 14 amino acids. In germline, CDR1 is DFQATT, CDR2 SNEGSKA (reference sequence). Unmatched junction bases numbered 8, after V lost 2 bases and J lost 7 bases. Written as DNA, the CDR3 is TGCAGTGCTAGATCTGGAGGGACAGGGAGTGAAGCTTTCTTT. Its protein is CSARSGGTGSEAFF.

In this sample, this clonotype turned up a few times. The chain links TRBV19 to TRBJ2-7; 12 bases map to TRBD1. The CDR3 runs 15 residues. J gave up 3 bases and V 5 bases, and 5 bases lay outside the gene matches. Germline V gene sequence: CDR1 LNHDA, CDR2 SQIVND (reference sequence). CDR3 in amino acids: CASSPGTGGVYEQYF. DNA of the CDR3: TGTGCCAGTAGTCCAGGGACAGGGGGCGTCTACGAGCAGTACTTC.

This clonotype was counted between two and nine times. The chain employs TRBV14 and TRBJ2-7, with D hard to call. Trimming removed 3 bases at V and 0 bases at J, with 9 bases between. CDR1 is SGHDN, CDR2 FVKESK, per germline. The CDR3 has 14 residues. In DNA, the CDR3 is TGTGCCAGCAGCCACGCTCCTGGCTCCTACGAGCAGTACTTC. Translation gives CASSHAPGSYEQYF.

This clonotype was picked up a small number of times. The DNA of the CDR3 is TGTGCCAGCATGACGGGATACGAGCAGTACTTC. Residues: CASMTGYEQYF. The chain joins TRBV27 to TRBJ2-7, with D tentatively TRBD2 (5 bases). V was cut by 7 bases and J by 4 bases, with 8 bases left in between. The V gene's germline CDR1 is MNHEY and CDR2 SMNVEV (reference sequence). This CDR3 is built from 11 residues.

The chain has TRBV10-3 and TRBJ2-3, with a weak D call TRBD1 (6 bases). Germline V CDR1 and CDR2: ENHRY, SYGVKD. This CDR3 is 13 amino acids long. Trimming left V 6 bases short and J 2 bases short, with 9 bases between. The CDR3 coding sequence is TGTGCCATCAGGGACAGATCCACAGATACGCAGTATTTT. This translates into CAIRDRSTDTQYF.

This clonotype was counted between two and nine times. The chain joins TRBV11-1 to TRBJ2-1, with 9 positions matching TRBD1. The CDR3 runs to 15 residues. Germline V gene sequence: CDR1 SGHAT, CDR2 FQDESV (reference sequence). V gave up 8 bases and J gave up 8 bases; unmatched junction bases: 13. CDR3 bases: TGTGCCAGCTCCCGGAGGGTCCGACAGGGGGATGAGCAGTTCTTC. Amino acids: CASSRRVRQGDEQFF.

This chain joins TRBV20-1 and TRBJ1-1, with no clear D. Per the germline V gene, CDR1 is DFQATT and CDR2 is SNEGSKA (reference sequence). The CDR3 has 13 amino acids. The V gene lost 6 bases and the J gene lost 0 bases, with 11 bases spanning the gap. Here the CDR3 reads CSAQRAMNTEAFF. Written as DNA, the CDR3 is TGCAGTGCCCAGAGGGCCATGAACACTGAAGCTTTCTTT.

The table lists this clonotype with a few counts. The chain employs TRBV5-1 and TRBJ2-7; TRBD2 is a possible D gene (7 bases). From germline, CDR1 is SGHRS and CDR2 YFSETQ. The CDR3 runs to 15 residues. V lost 8 bases to trimming and J lost 3 bases, with 21 bases between them. CDR3 protein: CASCPGGSFVYEQYF. In DNA form, the CDR3 reads TGCGCCAGTTGCCCGGGGGGCTCCTTCGTCTACGAGCAGTACTTC.

Only one count was recorded for this clonotype. The rearrangement links TRBV12-3 or TRBV12-4 to TRBJ1-1, with TRBD1 identical over 8 bases. This CDR3 is 15 amino acids long. V trimming: 7 bases; J trimming: 3 bases; junction bases outside the gene matches: 10. The CDR3, as DNA: TGTGCCAGCAATAAAGGACAGGGCATGGACACTGAAGCTTTCTTT. This codes for CASNKGQGMDTEAFF.

This clonotype showed up just a few times. This rearrangement joins TRBV7-9 to TRBJ1-1; D not resolved. CDR3 size: 13 residues. V was clipped by 4 bases and J by 3 bases, with 9 bases between them. Germline values: CDR1 SEHNR, CDR2 FQNEAQ (reference sequence). The CDR3 nucleotides read TGTGCCAGCAGCTCGACATCCCACACTGAAGCTTTCTTT. Protein product: CASSSTSHTEAFF.

The gene calls are TRBV5-4 and TRBJ2-1; D perhaps matches TRBD1 (5 bases). The length of the CDR3 is 15 residues. Looked up from germline, CDR1 is SGHNT and CDR2 is YYREEE (reference sequence). V was trimmed by 0 bases and J by 4 bases, leaving 11 bases between them. CDR3 in DNA: TGTGCCAGCAGCTTGGGCCAGGGAATGTACAATGAGCAGTTCTTC. Translated: CASSLGQGMYNEQFF.

J is TRBJ2-4 and V is TRBV10-3; D not resolved. Germline lookup yields CDR1 ENHRY and CDR2 SYGVKD. Trimming stripped 0 bases from V and 4 bases from J, with 10 bases between. CDR3 size: 15 residues. The CDR3 DNA reads as TGTGCCATCAGTGAGTCTCCCCTAAAGAAAAACATTCAGTACTTC. It specifies CAISESPLKKNIQYF.

This clonotype was picked up a small number of times. The chain is built from TRBV3-1 and TRBJ2-2; D remains unclear. Germline V gene data show CDR1 as LGHDT and CDR2 as YNNKEL (reference sequence). V shed 1 base and J shed 1 base, with 7 bases lying between them. The CDR3 runs to 15 residues. The CDR3, as DNA: TGTGCCAGCAGCCAAGGTCGGCAGAACACCGGGGAGCTGTTTTTT. Translated: CASSQGRQNTGELFF.

This clonotype was seen only once. Just one base apart from a much larger clone, this may be a read error. The genes are TRBV7-2 and TRBJ2-3; TRBD2 matches at 14 bases. The CDR3 length is 17 residues. V lost 1 base and J lost 7; bases outside the gene matches: 7. Germline CDR1 reads SGHTA; CDR2 reads FQGNSA. Written as DNA, the CDR3 is TGTGCCAGCAGCTTAGGACTAGCGGGAGGGCCAGGGAATACGCAGTATTTT. Protein product: CASSLGLAGGPGNTQYF. Together with reference TRBV7-2 and TRBJ2-3, the CDR3 gives the full variable domain: GAGVSQSPSNKVTEKGKDVELRCDPISGHTALYWYRQSLGQGLEFLIYFQGNSAPDKSGLPSDRFSAERTGGSVSTLTIQRTQQEDSAVYLCASSLGLAGGPGNTQYFGPGTRLTVL.

There are a few counts of this clonotype. The chain uses TRBV27 and TRBJ2-7; maybe TRBD1 (6 bases). V was pared by 9 bases and J by 0 bases, with 9 bases between. The germline V gene encodes CDR1 MNHEY and CDR2 SMNVEV (reference sequence). The CDR3 length is 12 residues. Here the CDR3 reads CASWDTSYEQYF. CDR3 in DNA: TGTGCCAGTTGGGACACCTCCTACGAGCAGTACTTC.